Each of the 7 T cell receptor beta chains below was sequenced from the same sample in a study of T cell clonality in common variable immunodeficiency. Study-level findings and limits: In common variable immunodeficiency, TCR beta chains reportedly carried fewer deletions and N-nucleotide insertions.

These receptors' antigens are unknown. Data came from immunoSEQ multiplex PCR; TCRdb stores just in-frame clones and leaves some out. The profile covers 28,000 or so clones, none occurring a single time. The sample consisted of peripheral blood mononuclear cells. The origin of the receptors is a human donor with common variable immunodeficiency.

A remark on this clone: The read comes to an end 3 residues before the CDR3 does, leaving the germline J gene to fill in the end. The V and J genes are TRBV7-3 and TRBJ2-3, with TRBD1 identical over 12 bases. The J segment lost 4 bases and the V segment lost 3 bases, leaving 2 bases of the junction unmatched. Germline-derived CDR1 and CDR2 are SGHTA and FQGTGA. This CDR3 has 15 amino acids. CDR3 region: CASSLGQGAADTQYF. The covered CDR3 bases are TGTGCCAGCAGCTTGGGACAGGGGGCCGCAGATACG.

This clone was seen a few times. Read data end 3 residues before the CDR3 end; the end is taken from the germline J gene. The chain couples TRBV2 to TRBJ2-7, with D maybe TRBD2 (6 bases). Germline CDR1 reads SNHLY; CDR2 reads FYNNEI. The CDR3 is made up of 14 amino acids. The V end lost 2 bases, the J end lost 5 bases, and 13 bases lay between the germline ends. The CDR3 bases that were read are TGTGCCAGCAGTGAATTCCCACCGGGGGACGAG. This translates into CASSEFPPGDE. The entire CDR3 protein is CASSEFPPGDEQYF.

Ten or more counts support this clone. The read finishes 3 residues shy of the CDR3 end, and the germline J gene is used to complete it. The chain recombines TRBV7-2 with TRBJ2-5, with 9 bases aligning to TRBD2. Germline CDR1 SGHTA, CDR2 FQGNSA. The ends lost 1 base at V and 5 bases at J; junction bases unmatched: 5. The CDR3 runs 15 residues. The part of the CDR3 DNA that was read is TGTGCCAGCAGCTTAGGGCGGGGGGGCCGGGAGACC. The encoded protein is CASSLGRGGRET. The whole CDR3 sequence reads CASSLGRGGRETQYF.

In this sample, this clone turned up a few times. Read data end 3 residues before the CDR3 end; the end is taken from the germline J gene. V is TRBV7-8 and J is TRBJ2-7; 11 bases match TRBD2. The CDR3 runs 15 residues. The J segment lost 4 bases and the V segment lost 5 bases, leaving 7 bases of the junction unmatched. CDR1 is SGHVS and CDR2 is FQNEAQ in the germline V gene. CDR3 residues: CASSRTSGGAYEQYF. Partial CDR3 DNA: TGTGCCAGCAGCCGTACTAGCGGGGGCGCATACGAG.

In its sample, this clone was seen a few times. Read sequence stops 3 residues before the CDR3 end, and the germline J gene provides the missing end. This chain uses TRBV7-2 with TRBJ2-1, with 8 positions matching TRBD1. The germline V gene has CDR1 SGHTA and CDR2 FQGNSA. Trimming removed 2 bases from V and 7 bases from J; junction bases left unmatched: 7. The length of the CDR3 is 15 residues. CDR3 amino acids: CASSLWQGAQNEQFF. The sequenced CDR3 bases are TGTGCCAGCAGCTTATGGCAGGGGGCGCAGAATGAG.

This clone was seen many times. The part of the CDR3 DNA that was read is TGTGCCTGGACAGGGGAAGCCACCGGGGAG. Translated, it gives CAWTGEATGE. The CDR3, in full, reads CAWTGEATGELFF. The J gene is TRBJ2-2, the V gene TRBV30; weak D call: TRBD1 (6 bases). The CDR3 goes on 3 residues after the read ends, and that part is filled in from the germline J gene. The CDR3 spans 13 residues. Between the trimmed V and J ends, which lost 4 bases and 4 bases, there was a span of 10 bases. The germline gives CDR1 GTSNPN, CDR2 SVGIG (reference sequence).

This clone was recorded many times. CDR3 in amino acids: CSVGQGLREKLFF. The CDR3 DNA, read in part, is TGCAGCGTAGGACAGGGCCTTCGTGAAAAA. The chain has TRBV29-1 and TRBJ1-4; 8 nucleotides align to TRBD1. The CDR3 end falls 3 residues outside the read, so it is completed with the germline J gene. CDR1 and CDR2 from the germline V gene are SQVTM and ANQGSEA. The CDR3 totals 13 residues. V shed 6 bases, J shed 7 bases, and the junction held 7 bases outside the gene matches. Full variable domain (remainder filled in from reference TRBV29-1 and TRBJ1-4): SAVISQKPSRDICQRGTSLTIQCQVDSQVTMMFWYRQQPGQSLTLIATANQGSEATYESGFVIDKFPISRPNLTFSTLTVSNMSPEDSSIYLCSVGQGLREKLFFGSGTQLSVL.